This entry features one T cell receptor (beta chain) sequence. This sample stems from a study of cytomegalovirus exposure and HLA in healthy donors. This CDR3 contains 14 residues. V lost 5 bases, J lost 0 bases, and 3 bases stayed unmatched. Germline CDR1 reads SGHAT; CDR2 reads FQNNGV. Vbeta (60) and Jbeta (13) primers were used in the PCR. Data came from immunoSEQ multiplex PCR; TCRdb stores just in-frame clones and leaves some out. The sample has roughly 200,000 clones, less than 90% seen once; the top ten hold around 0.34%. Input material: PBMCs. The genes are TRBV11-2 and TRBJ2-7, with 8 bases identical to TRBD2. This TCR derives from a woman aged 25 to 39 in good health and CMV-seronegative. The CDR3 is CASSPGGGSYEQYF. The CDR3 DNA sequence: TGTGCCAGCAGCCCCGGGGGGGGCTCCTACGAGCAGTACTTC.